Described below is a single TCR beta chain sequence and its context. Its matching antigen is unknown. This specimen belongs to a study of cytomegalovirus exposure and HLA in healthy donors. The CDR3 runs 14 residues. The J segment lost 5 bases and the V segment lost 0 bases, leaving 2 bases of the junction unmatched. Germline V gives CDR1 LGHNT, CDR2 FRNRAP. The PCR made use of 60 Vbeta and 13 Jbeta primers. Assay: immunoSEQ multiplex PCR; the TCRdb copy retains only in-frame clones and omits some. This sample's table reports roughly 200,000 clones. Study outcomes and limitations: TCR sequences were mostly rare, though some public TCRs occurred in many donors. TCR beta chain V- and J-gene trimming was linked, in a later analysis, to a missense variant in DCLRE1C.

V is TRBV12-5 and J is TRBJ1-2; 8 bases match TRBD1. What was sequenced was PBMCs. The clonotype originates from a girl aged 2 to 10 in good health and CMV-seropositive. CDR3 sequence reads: CASGLVGQGYGYTF. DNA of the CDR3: TGTGCTAGTGGTTTGGTCGGACAGGGTTATGGCTACACCTTC.